This T cell receptor beta chain was recovered during a study of cytomegalovirus exposure and HLA in healthy donors. PCR used 60 Vbeta primers and 13 Jbeta primers. Per the study methods: Unique TCR beta chains totaled some 80 million in a later count, with approximately 11 million of them shared. TCRdb keeps only in-frame clones here, not all; method: immunoSEQ multiplex PCR. That table gives V, J and clone size, and the DNA gave D and trimming. The data contain roughly 200,000 clones, 80% to 90% of them singletons. There are 20 residues in the CDR3. V was clipped by 5 bases and J by 0 bases; unmatched bases: 15. Germline CDR1 and CDR2: MNHEY and SMNVEV (reference sequence). Overall study findings and caveats: Near-uniform donor sequencing depth was presumed by presence/absence analyses. The CMV antigen specificity of a few CMV-associated chains was confirmed through in vitro analysis.

The table lists this clone with a count of one. The antigen remains unidentified. The TCR sequence derives from a woman under 40 in good health and CMV-seronegative. Sequencing input: PBMCs. This chain joins TRBV27 and TRBJ2-1; TRBD1 agrees at 11 bases. CDR3 sequence: CASSRTGQGAWGTSYNEQFF. In DNA, the CDR3 is TGTGCCAGCAGTCGTACCGGACAGGGGGCATGGGGGACCTCCTACAATGAGCAGTTCTTC.